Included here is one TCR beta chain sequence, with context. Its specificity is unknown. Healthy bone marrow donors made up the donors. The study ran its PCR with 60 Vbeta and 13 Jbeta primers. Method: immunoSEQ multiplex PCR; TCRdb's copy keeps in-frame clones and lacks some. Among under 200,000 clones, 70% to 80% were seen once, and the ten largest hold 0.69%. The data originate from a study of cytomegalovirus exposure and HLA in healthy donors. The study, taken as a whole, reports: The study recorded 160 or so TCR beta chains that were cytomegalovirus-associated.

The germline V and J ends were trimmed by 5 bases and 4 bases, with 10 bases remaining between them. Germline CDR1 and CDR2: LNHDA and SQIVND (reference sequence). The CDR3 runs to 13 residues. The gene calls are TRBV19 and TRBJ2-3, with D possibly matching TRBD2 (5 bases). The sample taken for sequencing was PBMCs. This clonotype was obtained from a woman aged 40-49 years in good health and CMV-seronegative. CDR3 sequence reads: CASSGSWSDTQYF. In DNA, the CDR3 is TGTGCCAGTAGTGGGAGCTGGTCAGATACGCAGTATTTT. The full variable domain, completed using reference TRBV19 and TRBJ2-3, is DGGITQSPKYLFRKEGQNVTLSCEQNLNHDAMYWYRQDPGQGLRLIYYSQIVNDFQKGDIAEGYSVSREKKESFPLTVTSAQKNPTAFYLCASSGSWSDTQYFGPGTRLTVL.